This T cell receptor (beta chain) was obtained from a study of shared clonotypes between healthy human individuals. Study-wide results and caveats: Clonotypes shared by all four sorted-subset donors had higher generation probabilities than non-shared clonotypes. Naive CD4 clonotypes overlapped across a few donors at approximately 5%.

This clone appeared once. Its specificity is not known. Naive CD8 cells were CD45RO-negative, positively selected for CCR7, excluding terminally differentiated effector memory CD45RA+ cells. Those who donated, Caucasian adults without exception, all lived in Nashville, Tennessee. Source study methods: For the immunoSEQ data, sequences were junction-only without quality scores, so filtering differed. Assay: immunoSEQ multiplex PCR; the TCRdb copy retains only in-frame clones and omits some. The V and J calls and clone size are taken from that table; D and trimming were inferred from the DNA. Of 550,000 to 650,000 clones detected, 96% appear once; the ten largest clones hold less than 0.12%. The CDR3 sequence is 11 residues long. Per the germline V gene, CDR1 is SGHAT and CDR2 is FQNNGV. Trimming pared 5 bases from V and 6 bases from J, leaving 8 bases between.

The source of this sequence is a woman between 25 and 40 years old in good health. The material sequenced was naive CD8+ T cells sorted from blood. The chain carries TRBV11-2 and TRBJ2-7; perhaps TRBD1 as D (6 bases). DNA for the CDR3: TGTGCCAGCAGCCAAGGGGGCGAGCAGTACTTC. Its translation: CASSQGGEQYF.